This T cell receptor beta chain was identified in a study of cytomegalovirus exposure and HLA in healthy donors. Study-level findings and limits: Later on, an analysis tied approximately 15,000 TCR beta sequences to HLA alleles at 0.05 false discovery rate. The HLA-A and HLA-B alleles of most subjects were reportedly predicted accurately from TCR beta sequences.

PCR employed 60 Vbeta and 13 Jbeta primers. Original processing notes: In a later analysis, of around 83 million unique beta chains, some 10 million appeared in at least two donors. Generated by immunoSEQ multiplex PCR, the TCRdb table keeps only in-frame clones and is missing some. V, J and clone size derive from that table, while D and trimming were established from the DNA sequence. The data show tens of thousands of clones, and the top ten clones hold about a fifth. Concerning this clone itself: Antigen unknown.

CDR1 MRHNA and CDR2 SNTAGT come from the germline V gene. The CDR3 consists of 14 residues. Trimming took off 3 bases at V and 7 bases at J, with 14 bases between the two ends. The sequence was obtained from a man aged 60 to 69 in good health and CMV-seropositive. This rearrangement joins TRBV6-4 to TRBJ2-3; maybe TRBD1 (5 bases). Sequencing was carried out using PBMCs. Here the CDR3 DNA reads TGTGCCAGCAGTGAAAGGAAACAGGATTATACGCAGTATTTT. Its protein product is CASSERKQDYTQYF.